Detailed here is one TCR beta chain. Its specific antigen is unknown. Qualities for individual bases were not recorded, and no much larger clone is one base off. The data are from a study of cytotoxic CD8 clonotypes in ibrutinib-treated CLL (dated by TCRdb to the early 2020s). Looking at the study overall: The cohort was composed of ten to eleven relapsed/refractory and about 15 treatment-naive patients; IGHV unmutated status was identified in approximately 18 patients. Cryopreserved peripheral blood mononuclear cells were collected before treatment, at response, and at either disease progression or sustained remission. Response samples were obtained after a median of approximately twelve months of treatment, with a range of roughly 6 to 40 months. Samples averaged roughly 260,000 productive templates and 90,000 to 95,000 productive rearrangements. Of the 85 to 90 participants in the trial, roughly 25 had longitudinal samples available. Patients were still on ibrutinib when every remission and progressive disease sample was collected. Responses were partial in roughly 25 patients and complete in 2; after median 68 months follow-up, roughly 14 stayed in remission and some twelve progressed. What the study reported, not specific to this receptor: Lymph node repertoires were not examined, and the timing of sampling was not matched between patients in sustained remission and those whose disease progressed. Clonality rose at ibrutinib response, remained stable during sustained remission, and dropped back toward baseline at progression. Public clonotypes were rare and either shrank or stayed stable during treatment, and the rise in clonality at ibrutinib response reflected expansion of private clonotypes. At baseline, clonality was higher than in age-matched healthy donors and showed a strong correlation with circulating CD8+ T-cell counts.

A MiSeq instrument was used for deep resolution sequencing, which targeted depths ranging from 1 in 1 million up to 1 in 200,000 T cells, with coverage averaging 10x for each clonotype. The immunoSEQ hsTCRB Kit was used to generate TCR beta libraries. In the source study's methods: Data were analyzed with ImmunoSEQ Data Assistant and ImmunoSEQ Analyzer, with V, D and J genes assigned per IMGT definitions. Clonality, which ranges from 0 to 1, was calculated by subtracting the normalized Shannon entropy of productive rearrangement frequencies from one. Only overrepresented clonotypes making up at least 0.05% of the repertoire of each patient were included in the public clonotype analysis. Approximately 12 repertoires from age-matched healthy donors, obtained from immuneACCESS, served as clonality controls. Drawn from immuneACCESS, this table holds only the in-frame rearrangements with V and J called that TCRdb kept. Clones are partly lost; checked studies trace under half to an unresolved V gene and leave the rest unexplained. D and trimming come from the DNA, and the V and J calls and clone size come from that table. For this sample there are 130,000 or so clones; 70% to 85% appear just once. Around 30% of the sample belongs to the ten largest clones.

CDR1 and CDR2 are drawn from the germline V gene: SGDLS, YYNGEE. The CDR3 numbers 14 residues from cysteine through phenylalanine. Only the CDR3 DNA is retained, 42 bases long and in frame from the first base. Trimming costs V 0 bases and J 4 bases, and their ends lie 10 bases apart. This specimen's time point label, per the study, means: roughly 12 months on ibrutinib. Approximately 2 micrograms of genomic DNA were extracted from cryopreserved PBMCs for TCR beta library preparation. Longitudinal blood samples from CLL patients receiving ibrutinib monotherapy were subjected to high-throughput TCR beta sequencing. The patients were enrolled in a single-center, open-label phase 2 trial of ibrutinib monotherapy.

The rearranged segments are TRBV9 and TRBJ1-1; the D gene remains uncertain. Sequenced here: PBMCs, sampled after 12 months of ibrutinib treatment. This TCR derives from a human donor with chronic lymphocytic leukemia. The CDR3 protein is CASSVELGGTEAFF. In nucleotides, the sequence is TGTGCCAGCAGCGTAGAATTGGGAGGCACTGAAGCTTTCTTT.